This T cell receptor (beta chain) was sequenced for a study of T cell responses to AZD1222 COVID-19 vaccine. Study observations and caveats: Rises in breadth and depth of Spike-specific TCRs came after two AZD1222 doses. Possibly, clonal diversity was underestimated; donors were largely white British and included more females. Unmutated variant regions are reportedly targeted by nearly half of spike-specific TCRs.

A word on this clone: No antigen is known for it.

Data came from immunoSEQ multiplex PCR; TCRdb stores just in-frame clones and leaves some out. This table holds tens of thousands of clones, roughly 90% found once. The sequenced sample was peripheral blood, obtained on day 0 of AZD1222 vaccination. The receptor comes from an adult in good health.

CDR3 protein: CASSFLPRSNTGELFF. The CDR3, as DNA: TGTGCCAGCAGCTTTCTCCCCAGATCGAACACCGGGGAGCTGTTTTTT. The genes are TRBV7-2 and TRBJ2-2; no clear D. V gave up 3 bases and J gave up 0 bases, with 11 bases separating them. Germline V gene lookup returns CDR1 SGHTA and CDR2 FQGNSA. The CDR3 runs 16 residues.